The source of this T cell receptor (beta chain) is a study of tumor-infiltrating lymphocytes in oesophageal squamous cell carcinoma. MiXCR, applied by TCRdb to the PCR reads, yields one record per CDR3 protein. Of some 25,000 distinct CDR3 sequences listed, about 40% are singletons. From germline, CDR1 is SGHAT and CDR2 FQNNGV. The CDR3 totals 18 residues. Comment on this clonotype: The junction and the germline gene differ at one end; a read error may be behind it.

Sample: esophageal tumor tissue. The V and J genes are TRBV11-2 and TRBJ2-2; TRBD2 aligns across 13 bases. This TCR came from a male donor with esophageal squamous cell carcinoma. CDR3 nucleotides: TGTGCCAGCAGCATTACTAGCGGGAGGGCTTATAGCCCCGGGGAGATGTTTTTT. Its protein product is CASSITSGRAYSPGEMFF.